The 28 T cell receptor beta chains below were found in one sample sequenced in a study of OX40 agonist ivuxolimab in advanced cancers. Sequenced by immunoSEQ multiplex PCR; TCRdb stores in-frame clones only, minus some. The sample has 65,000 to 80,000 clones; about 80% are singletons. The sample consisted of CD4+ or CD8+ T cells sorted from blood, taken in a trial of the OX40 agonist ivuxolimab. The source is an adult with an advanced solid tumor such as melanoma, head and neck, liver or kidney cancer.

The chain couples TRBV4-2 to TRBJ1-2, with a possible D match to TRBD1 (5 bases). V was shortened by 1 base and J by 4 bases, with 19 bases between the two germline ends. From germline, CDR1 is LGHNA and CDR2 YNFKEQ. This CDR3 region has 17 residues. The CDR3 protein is CASSQALIFAGSYGYTF. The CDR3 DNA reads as TGTGCCAGCAGCCAAGCTTTAATCTTCGCAGGGAGCTATGGCTACACCTTC.

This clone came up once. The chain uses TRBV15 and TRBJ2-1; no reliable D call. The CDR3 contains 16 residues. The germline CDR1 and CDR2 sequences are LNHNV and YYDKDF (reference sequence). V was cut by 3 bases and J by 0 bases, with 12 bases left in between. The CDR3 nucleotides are TGTGCCACCAGCAGGTCCGCCTCGAGCTCCTACAATGAGCAGTTCTTC. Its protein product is CATSRSASSSYNEQFF.

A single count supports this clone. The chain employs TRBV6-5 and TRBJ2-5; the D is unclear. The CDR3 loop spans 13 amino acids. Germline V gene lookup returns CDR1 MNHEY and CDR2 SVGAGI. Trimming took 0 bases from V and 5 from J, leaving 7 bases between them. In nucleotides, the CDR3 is TGTGCCAGCAGTTACTCCCCGTTTGAGACCCAGTACTTC. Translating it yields CASSYSPFETQYF.

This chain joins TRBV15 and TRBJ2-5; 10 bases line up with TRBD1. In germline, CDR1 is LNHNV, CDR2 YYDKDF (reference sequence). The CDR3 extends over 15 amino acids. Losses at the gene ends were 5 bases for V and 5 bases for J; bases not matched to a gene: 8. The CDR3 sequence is CATSRGTGVLETQYF. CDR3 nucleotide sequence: TGTGCCACCAGCCGCGGGACAGGGGTTCTGGAGACCCAGTACTTC.

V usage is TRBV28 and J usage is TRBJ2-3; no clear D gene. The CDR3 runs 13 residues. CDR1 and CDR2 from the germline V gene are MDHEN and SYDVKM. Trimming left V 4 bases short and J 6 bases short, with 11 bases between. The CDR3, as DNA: TGTGCCAGCAGTTCCGTCCCGGTGGATACGCAGTATTTT. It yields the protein CASSSVPVDTQYF.

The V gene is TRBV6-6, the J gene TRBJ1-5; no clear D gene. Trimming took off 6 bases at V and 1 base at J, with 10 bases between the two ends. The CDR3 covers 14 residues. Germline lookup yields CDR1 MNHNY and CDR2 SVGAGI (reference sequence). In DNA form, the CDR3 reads TGTGCCAGCAGGCCCGCGGGCAGCAATCAGCCCCAGCATTTT. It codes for CASRPAGSNQPQHF.

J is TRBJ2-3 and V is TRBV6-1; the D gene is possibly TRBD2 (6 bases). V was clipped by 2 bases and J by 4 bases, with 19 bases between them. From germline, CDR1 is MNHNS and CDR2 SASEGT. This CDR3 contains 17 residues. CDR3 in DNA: TGTGCCAGCAGTGAATTGGACGGGGGAAGGAGGGCAGATACGCAGTATTTT. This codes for CASSELDGGRRADTQYF.

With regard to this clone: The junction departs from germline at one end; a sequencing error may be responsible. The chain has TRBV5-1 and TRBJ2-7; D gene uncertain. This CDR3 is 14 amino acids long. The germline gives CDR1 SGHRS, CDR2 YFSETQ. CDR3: CASSLVQVSDEQYF. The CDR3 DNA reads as TGCGCCAGCAGCTTGGTTCAGGTCTCCGACGAGCAGTACTTC.

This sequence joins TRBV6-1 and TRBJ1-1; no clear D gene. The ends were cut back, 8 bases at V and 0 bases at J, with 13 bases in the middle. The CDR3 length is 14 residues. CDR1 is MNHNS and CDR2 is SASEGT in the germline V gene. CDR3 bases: TGTGCCAGCCTCAATTATGCAGTGAACACTGAAGCTTTCTTT. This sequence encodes CASLNYAVNTEAFF.

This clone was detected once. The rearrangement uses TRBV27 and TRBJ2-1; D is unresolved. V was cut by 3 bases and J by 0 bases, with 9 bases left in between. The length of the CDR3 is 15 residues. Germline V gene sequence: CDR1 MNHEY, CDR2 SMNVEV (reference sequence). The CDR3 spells CASSFYSSSYNEQFF. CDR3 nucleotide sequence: TGTGCCAGCAGTTTCTACAGTAGCTCCTACAATGAGCAGTTCTTC.

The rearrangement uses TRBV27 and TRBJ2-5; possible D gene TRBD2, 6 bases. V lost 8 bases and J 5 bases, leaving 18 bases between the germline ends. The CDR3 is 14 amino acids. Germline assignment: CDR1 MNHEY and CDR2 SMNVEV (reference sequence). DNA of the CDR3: TGTGCCAGCGGCCGGGACTCCGGGCGGGAGACCCAGTACTTC. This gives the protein CASGRDSGRETQYF.

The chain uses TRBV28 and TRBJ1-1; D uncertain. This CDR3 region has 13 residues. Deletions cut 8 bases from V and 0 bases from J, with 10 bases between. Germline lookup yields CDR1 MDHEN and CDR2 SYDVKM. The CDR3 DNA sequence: TGTGCCAGCTTTCGAGAGCTGAACACTGAAGCTTTCTTT. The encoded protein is CASFRELNTEAFF.

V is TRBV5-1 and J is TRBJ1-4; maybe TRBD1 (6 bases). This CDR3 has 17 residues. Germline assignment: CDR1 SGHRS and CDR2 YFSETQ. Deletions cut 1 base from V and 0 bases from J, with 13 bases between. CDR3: CASSLNPGDATNEKLFF. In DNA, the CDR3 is TGCGCCAGCAGCTTGAACCCAGGGGATGCAACTAATGAAAAACTGTTTTTT. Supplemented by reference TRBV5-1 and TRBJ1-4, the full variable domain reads KAGVTQTPRYLIKTRGQQVTLSCSPISGHRSVSWYQQTPGQGLQFLFEYFSETQRNKGNFPGRFSGRQFSNSRSEMNVSTLELGDSALYLCASSLNPGDATNEKLFFGSGTQLSVL.

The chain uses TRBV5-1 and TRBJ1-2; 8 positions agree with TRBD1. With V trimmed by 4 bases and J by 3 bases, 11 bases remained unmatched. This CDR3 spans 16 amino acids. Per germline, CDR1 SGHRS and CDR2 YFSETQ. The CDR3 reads CASSPRTGRIDYGYTF. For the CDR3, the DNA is TGCGCCAGCAGCCCAAGGACAGGGCGAATAGACTATGGCTACACCTTC.

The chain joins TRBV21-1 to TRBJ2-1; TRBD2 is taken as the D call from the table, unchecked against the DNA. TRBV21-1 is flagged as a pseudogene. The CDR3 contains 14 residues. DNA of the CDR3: TGTGCCAGCTGGAGTAGTCCCAAGGTGGATGAGCAGTTCTTC. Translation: CASWSSPKVDEQFF.

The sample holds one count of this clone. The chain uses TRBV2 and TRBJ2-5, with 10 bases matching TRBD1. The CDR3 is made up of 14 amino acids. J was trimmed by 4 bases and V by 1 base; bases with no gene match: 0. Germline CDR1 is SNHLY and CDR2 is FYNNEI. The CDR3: CASSEGTGGETQYF. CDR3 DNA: TGTGCCAGCAGTGAAGGGACAGGGGGAGAGACCCAGTACTTC.

This CDR3 is CASSLTPLGQGAEQPQHF. The CDR3 region has the DNA TGCGCCAGCAGCTTGACCCCTTTAGGACAGGGGGCTGAGCAGCCCCAGCATTTT. This chain uses TRBV5-1 with TRBJ1-5; 11 bases are a match to TRBD1. V lost 1 base to trimming and J lost 7 bases; unmatched junction nucleotides: 13. This CDR3 region has 18 residues. Germline V gives CDR1 SGHRS, CDR2 YFSETQ.

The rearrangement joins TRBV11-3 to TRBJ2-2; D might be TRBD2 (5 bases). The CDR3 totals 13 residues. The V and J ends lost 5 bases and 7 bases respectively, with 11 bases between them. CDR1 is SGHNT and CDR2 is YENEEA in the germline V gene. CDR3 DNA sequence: TGTGCCAGCAGCCAACTAGTCGTCGGGGAGCTGTTTTTT. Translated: CASSQLVVGELFF.

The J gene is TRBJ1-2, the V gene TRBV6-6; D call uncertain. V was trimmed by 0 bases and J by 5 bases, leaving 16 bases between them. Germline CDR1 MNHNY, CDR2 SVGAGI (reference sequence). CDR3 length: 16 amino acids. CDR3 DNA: TGTGCCAGCAGTTACTCGAAAATTAGGGAGTCGTATGGCTACACCTTC. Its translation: CASSYSKIRESYGYTF.

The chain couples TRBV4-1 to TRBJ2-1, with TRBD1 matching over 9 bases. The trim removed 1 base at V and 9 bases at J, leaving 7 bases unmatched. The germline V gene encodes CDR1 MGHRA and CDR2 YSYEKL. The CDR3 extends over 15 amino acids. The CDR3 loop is CASSQAGTGSTEQFF. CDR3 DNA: TGCGCCAGCAGCCAAGCCGGGACAGGGAGTACTGAGCAGTTCTTC.

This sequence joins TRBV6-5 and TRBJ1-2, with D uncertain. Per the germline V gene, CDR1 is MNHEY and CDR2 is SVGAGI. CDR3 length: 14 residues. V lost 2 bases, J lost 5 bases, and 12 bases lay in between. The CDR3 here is CASSYSPDVYGYTF. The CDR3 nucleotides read TGTGCCAGCAGTTACAGCCCGGACGTGTATGGCTACACCTTC.

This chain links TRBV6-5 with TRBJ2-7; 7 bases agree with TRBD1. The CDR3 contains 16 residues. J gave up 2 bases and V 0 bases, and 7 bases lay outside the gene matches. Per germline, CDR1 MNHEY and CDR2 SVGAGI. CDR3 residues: CASSYSRQGGPYEQYF. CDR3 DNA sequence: TGTGCCAGCAGTTACTCGAGACAGGGTGGCCCCTACGAGCAGTACTTC.

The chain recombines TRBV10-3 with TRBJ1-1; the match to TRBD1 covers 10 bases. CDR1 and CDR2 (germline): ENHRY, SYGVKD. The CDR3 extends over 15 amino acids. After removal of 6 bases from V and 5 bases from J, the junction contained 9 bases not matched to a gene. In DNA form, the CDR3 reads TGTGCCATCAGCCCGGGACAGGGGTCAGAAACTGAAGCTTTCTTT. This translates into CAISPGQGSETEAFF.

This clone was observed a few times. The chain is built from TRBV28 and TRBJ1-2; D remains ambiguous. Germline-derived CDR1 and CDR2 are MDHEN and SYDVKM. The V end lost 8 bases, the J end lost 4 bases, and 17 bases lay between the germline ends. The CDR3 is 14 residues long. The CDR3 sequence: CASGKGGLTYGYTF. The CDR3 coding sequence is TGTGCCAGCGGTAAAGGTGGCCTTACCTATGGCTACACCTTC.

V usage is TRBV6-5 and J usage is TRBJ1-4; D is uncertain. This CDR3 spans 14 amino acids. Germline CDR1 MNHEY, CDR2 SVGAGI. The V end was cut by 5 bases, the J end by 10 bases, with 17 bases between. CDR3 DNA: TGTGCCAGCAGTCGGACTTCCTTCGGCGGAAAACTGTTTTTT. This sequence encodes CASSRTSFGGKLFF.

CDR3: CASSTSTDTQYF. Here the CDR3 DNA reads TGTGCCAGCTCAACTAGCACAGATACGCAGTATTTT. V usage is TRBV18 and J usage is TRBJ2-3; D not certain. Trimming pared 5 bases from V and 0 bases from J, leaving 3 bases between. Germline lookup yields CDR1 KGHSH and CDR2 LQKENI. The CDR3 is made up of 12 amino acids.

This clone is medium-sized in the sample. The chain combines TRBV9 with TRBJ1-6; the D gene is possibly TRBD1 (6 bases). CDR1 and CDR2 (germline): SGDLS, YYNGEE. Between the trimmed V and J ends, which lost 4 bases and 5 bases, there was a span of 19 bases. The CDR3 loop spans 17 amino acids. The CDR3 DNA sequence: TGTGCCAGCAGCCCACAGGGTGCTGGGGCCGATAATTCACCCCTCCACTTT. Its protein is CASSPQGAGADNSPLHF.

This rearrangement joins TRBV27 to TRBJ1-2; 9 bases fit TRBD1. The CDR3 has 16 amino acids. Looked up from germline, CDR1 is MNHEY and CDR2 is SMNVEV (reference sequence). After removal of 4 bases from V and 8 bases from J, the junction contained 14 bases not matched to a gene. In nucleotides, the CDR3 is TGTGCCAGCAGTTCACAACCGGGACAGGGATCCAACGGCTACACCTTC. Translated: CASSSQPGQGSNGYTF.